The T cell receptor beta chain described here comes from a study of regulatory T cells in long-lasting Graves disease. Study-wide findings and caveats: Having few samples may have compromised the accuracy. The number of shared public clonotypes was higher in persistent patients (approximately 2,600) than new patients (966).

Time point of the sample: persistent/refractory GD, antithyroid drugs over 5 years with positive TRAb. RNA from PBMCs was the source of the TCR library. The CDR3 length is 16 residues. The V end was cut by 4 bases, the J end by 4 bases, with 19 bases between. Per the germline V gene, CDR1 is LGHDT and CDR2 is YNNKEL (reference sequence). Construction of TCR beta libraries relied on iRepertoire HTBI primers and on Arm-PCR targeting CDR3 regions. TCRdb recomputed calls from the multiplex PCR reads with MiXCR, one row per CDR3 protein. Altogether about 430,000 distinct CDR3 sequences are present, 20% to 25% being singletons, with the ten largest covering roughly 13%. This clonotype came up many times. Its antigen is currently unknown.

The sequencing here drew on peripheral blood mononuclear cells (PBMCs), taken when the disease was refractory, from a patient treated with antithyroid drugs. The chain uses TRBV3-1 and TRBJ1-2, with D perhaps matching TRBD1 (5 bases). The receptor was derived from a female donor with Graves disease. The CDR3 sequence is CASSPLLGGGSYGYTF. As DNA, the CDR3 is TGTGCCAGCAGCCCCCTCCTGGGCGGGGGAAGCTATGGCTACACCTTC.